The rows below give T cell receptor beta chains drawn from one sample of a study of Graves' ophthalmopathy and Graves' hyperthyroidism. TCRdb re-called the multiplex PCR reads through MiXCR, storing one row per CDR3 protein. The table shows hundreds of thousands of distinct CDR3 sequences, with 22% occurring only once. Sequenced sample: peripheral blood. These receptors were obtained from a woman under 30 with stable Graves' hyperthyroidism. Some clones in this sample may be carry-over from other donors' samples. Both conserved end residues are part of each CDR3. D genes are given only for firm matches. Only some rows state a clone size, as once, few, many or a class for expanded clones.

TRBD1	TRBV5-1	many	TRBJ2-7	CASSLGQGYAYEQYF	TGCGCCAGCAGCCTGGGACAGGGGTACGCCTACGAGCAGTACTTC
-	TRBV6-1	many	TRBJ1-6	CASSVYNSPLHF	TGTGCCAGCAGTGTGTATAATTCACCCCTCCACTTT
-	TRBV6-4	many	TRBJ2-7	CATVQGPTYEQYF	TGTGCCACTGTCCAGGGTCCAACCTACGAGCAGTACTTC
-	TRBV10-2	few	TRBJ2-7	CASSELSVDEQYF	TGCGCCAGCAGTGAGTTGTCAGTCGACGAGCAGTACTTC
-	TRBV29-1	-	TRBJ2-4	CSVEGGGLIQYF	TGCAGCGTTGAAGGGGGCGGGCTCATTCAGTACTTC
-	TRBV4-1	many	TRBJ1-1	CASSQDSVGEAFF	TGCGCCAGCAGCCAAGATTCCGTGGGAGAAGCTTTCTTT
-	TRBV6-2/TRBV6-3	-	TRBJ1-1	CASSYAAAEAFF	TGTGCCAGCAGTTACGCGGCAGCTGAAGCTTTCTTT
-	TRBV13	many	TRBJ1-3	CASSRAGVGGNTIYF	TGTGCCAGCAGCCGGGCCGGGGTGGGTGGAAACACCATATATTTT
-	TRBV28	-	TRBJ1-3	CASSSAGNTIFF	TGTGCCAGCAGTTCGGCCGGAAACACCATATTCTTT
TRBD1	TRBV27	many	TRBJ2-2	CASKTGTGGTGELFF	TGTGCCAGCAAAACCGGGACAGGGGGCACCGGGGAGCTGTTTTTT
-	TRBV29-1	many	TRBJ1-1	CSGGVRGVEAFF	TGCAGCGGAGGAGTTAGGGGGGTGGAAGCTTTCTTT
TRBD1	TRBV6-1	many	TRBJ1-3	CASKADRAGNTIYF	TGTGCCAGCAAAGCAGACAGGGCCGGAAACACCATATATTTT
TRBD1	TRBV28	once	TRBJ1-1	CASSLEGTGPNTEAFF	TGTGCCAGCAGTCTAGAAGGGACAGGACCGAACACTGAAGCTTTCTTT
-	TRBV28	many	TRBJ2-5	CASSFWRAETQYF	TGTGCCAGCAGTTTTTGGAGGGCCGAGACCCAGTACTTC
-	TRBV10-3	many	TRBJ2-7	CAISKGSYEQYF	TGTGCCATCAGTAAGGGTTCCTACGAGCAGTACTTC
-	TRBV11-2	many	TRBJ1-1	CASTGLLHPEAFF	TGTGCCAGCACAGGACTTCTGCACCCTGAAGCTTTCTTT
-	TRBV6-1	many	TRBJ1-1	CASRTQEGSRTEAFF	TGTGCCAGCAGGACCCAGGAGGGGAGTAGAACTGAAGCTTTCTTT
TRBD1	TRBV19	many	TRBJ2-7	CASKPGQEIYEQYF	TGTGCCAGTAAACCGGGACAGGAGATCTACGAGCAGTACTTC
-	TRBV7-2	few	TRBJ1-1	CASSPGWGRTEAFF	TGTGCCAGCAGCCCGGGGTGGGGGAGGACTGAAGCTTTCTTT
-	TRBV27	many	TRBJ1-5	CASRSSLYSNQPQHF	TGTGCCAGCAGGAGCAGTCTTTATAGCAATCAGCCCCAGCATTTT
-	TRBV2	-	TRBJ1-1	CASSDRQLSNTEAFF	TGTGCCAGCAGTGATAGACAGCTATCGAACACTGAAGCTTTCTTT
TRBD1	TRBV20-1	-	TRBJ1-1	CSARVYTGVGTEAFF	TGCAGTGCTAGAGTCTATACAGGGGTTGGCACTGAAGCTTTCTTT
-	TRBV12-3/TRBV12-4	many	TRBJ1-2	CAMSRMDYGYTF	TGTGCCATGTCTAGGATGGACTATGGCTACACCTTC
-	TRBV4-1	many	TRBJ1-2	CASSQDQAGRRYGYTF	TGCGCCAGCAGCCAAGATCAGGCAGGCAGAAGGTATGGCTACACCTTC
-	TRBV20-1	many	TRBJ2-7	CSARDPLYEQYF	TGCAGTGCTAGAGACCCGCTCTACGAGCAGTACTTC
-	TRBV6-2/TRBV6-3	many	TRBJ2-2	CASTVRGTGELFF	TGTGCCAGCACCGTCCGGGGCACCGGGGAGCTGTTTTTT
TRBD1	TRBV27	-	TRBJ1-2	CASRSKPGQTYGYTF	TGTGCCAGCAGATCGAAACCGGGACAGACCTATGGCTACACCTTC
-	TRBV28	many	TRBJ2-7	CASITGGGGRNLPYEQYF	TGTGCCAGCATTACCGGAGGGGGGGGTCGAAATCTTCCCTACGAGCAGTACTTC
-	TRBV20-1	many	TRBJ1-1	CSAPRQETNTEAFF	TGCAGTGCACCGCGACAGGAGACGAACACTGAAGCTTTCTTT
TRBD2	TRBV27	many	TRBJ2-7	CASSFTSGRVYEQYF	TGTGCCAGCAGTTTTACTAGCGGGAGGGTCTACGAGCAGTACTTC